This entry describes one T cell receptor (beta chain). This record comes from a study of blood T cell repertoires in COVID-19. Overall study: Sites across the United States, Italy and Spain contributed samples from acute and convalescent COVID-19. The cDNA or gDNA used as material had been derived from T cells, B-cell-depleted T cells, or PBMCs.

Germline trimming cut 3 bases from V and 5 bases from J; bases unmatched to any gene: 4. This CDR3 is 12 amino acids long. Germline CDR1 is DFQATT and CDR2 is SNEGSKA (reference sequence). In the authors' methods: Using reference gene primer amplification, nucleated cell counts were estimated. The assay was immunoSEQ multiplex PCR, and TCRdb's table has in-frame clones only and misses some. Clone size and the V and J calls come from that table; the DNA yielded D and trimming. The sample lists roughly 170,000 clones; approximately 84% were seen once. The sequence was obtained from a man aged 35-49 years who had recovered from COVID-19. The sample was peripheral blood. The chain carries TRBV20-1 and TRBJ2-7, with 7 positions matching TRBD1. The DNA for the CDR3 is TGCAGTGCTAGTGGACAGGATGACGAGCAGTACTTC. As protein: CSASGQDDEQYF.